This T cell receptor beta chain was sequenced during a study of T cells in localized non-small cell lung cancer. In germline, CDR1 is GTSNPN, CDR2 SVGIG (reference sequence). The germline V and J ends were trimmed by 1 base and 7 bases, with 7 bases remaining between them. This CDR3 contains 12 residues. Some clones are missing from TCRdb's copy, which holds only in-frame ones; the method was immunoSEQ multiplex PCR. The table shows approximately 70,000 clones, with more than 80% occurring only once. The TCR originated in a man between 40 and 70 years old with stage II lung adenocarcinoma. This material consisted of PBMCs, taken before any cancer treatment. V usage is TRBV30 and J usage is TRBJ1-4; D unresolved. The CDR3 spells CAWSEGFEKLFF. The CDR3 coding sequence is TGTGCCTGGAGTGAGGGATTTGAAAAACTGTTTTTT.